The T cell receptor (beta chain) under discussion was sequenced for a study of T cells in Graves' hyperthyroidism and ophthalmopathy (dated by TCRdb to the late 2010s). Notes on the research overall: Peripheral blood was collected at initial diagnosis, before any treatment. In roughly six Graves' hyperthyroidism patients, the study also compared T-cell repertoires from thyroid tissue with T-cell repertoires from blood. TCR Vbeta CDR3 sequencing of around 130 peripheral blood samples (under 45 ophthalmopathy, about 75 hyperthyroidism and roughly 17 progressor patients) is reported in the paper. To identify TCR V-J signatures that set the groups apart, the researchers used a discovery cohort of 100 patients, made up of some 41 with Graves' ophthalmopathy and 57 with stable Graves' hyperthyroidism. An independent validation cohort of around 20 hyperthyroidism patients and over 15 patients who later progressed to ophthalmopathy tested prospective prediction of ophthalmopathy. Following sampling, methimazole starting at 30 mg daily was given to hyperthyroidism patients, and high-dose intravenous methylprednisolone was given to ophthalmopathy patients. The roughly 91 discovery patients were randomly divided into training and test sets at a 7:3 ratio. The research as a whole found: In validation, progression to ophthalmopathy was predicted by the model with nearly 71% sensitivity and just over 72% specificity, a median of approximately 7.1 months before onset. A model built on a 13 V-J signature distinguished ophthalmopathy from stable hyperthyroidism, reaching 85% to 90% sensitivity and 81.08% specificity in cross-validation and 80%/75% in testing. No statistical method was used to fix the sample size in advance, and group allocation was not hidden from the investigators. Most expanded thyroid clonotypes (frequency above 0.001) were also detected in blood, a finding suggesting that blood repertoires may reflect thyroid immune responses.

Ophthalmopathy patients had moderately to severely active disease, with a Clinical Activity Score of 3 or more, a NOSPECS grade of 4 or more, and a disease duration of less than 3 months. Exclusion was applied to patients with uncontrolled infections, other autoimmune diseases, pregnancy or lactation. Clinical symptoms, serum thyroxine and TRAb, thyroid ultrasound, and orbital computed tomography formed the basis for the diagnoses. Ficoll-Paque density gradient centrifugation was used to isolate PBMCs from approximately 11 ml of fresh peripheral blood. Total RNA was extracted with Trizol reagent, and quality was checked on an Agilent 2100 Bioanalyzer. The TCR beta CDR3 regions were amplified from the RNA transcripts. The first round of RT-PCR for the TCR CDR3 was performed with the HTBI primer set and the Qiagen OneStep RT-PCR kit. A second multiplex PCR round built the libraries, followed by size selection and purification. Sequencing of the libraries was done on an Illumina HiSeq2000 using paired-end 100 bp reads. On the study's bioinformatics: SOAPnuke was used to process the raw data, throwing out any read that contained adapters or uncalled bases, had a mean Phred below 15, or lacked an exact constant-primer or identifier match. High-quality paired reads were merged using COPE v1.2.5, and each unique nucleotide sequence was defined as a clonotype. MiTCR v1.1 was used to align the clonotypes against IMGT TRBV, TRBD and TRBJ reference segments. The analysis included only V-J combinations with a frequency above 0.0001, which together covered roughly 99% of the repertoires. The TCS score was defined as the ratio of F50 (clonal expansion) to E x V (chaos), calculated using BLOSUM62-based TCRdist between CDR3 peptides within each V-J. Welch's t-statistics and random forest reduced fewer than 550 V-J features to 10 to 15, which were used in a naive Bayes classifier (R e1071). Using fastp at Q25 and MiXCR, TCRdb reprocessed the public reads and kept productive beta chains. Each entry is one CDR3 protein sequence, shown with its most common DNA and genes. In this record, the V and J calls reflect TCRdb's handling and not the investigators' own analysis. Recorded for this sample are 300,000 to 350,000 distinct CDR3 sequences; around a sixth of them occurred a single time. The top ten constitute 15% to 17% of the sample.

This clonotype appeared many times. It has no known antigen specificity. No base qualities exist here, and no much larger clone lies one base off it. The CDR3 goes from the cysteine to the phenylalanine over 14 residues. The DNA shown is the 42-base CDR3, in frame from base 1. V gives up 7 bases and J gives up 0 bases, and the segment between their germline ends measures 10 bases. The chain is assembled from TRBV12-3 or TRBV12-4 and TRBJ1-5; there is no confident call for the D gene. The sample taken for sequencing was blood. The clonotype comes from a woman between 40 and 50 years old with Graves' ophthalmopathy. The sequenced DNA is TGTGCCAGCACCCGGGATCTTAGCAATCAGCCCCAGCATTTT. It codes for CASTRDLSNQPQHF.